What follows is one T cell receptor beta chain and its context. J was trimmed by 5 bases and V by 7 bases; bases with no gene match: 13. The CDR3 is 16 residues long. Germline V gives CDR1 MNHNY, CDR2 SVGAGI (reference sequence). TCRdb re-called the RACE reads through MiXCR, storing one row per CDR3 protein. Seen here are 210,000 or so distinct CDR3 sequences, under 30% observed once, and the top ten hold over 2%. Time point of the sample: patch test 3, about 24 weeks after DPC sensitization. Indicated treatment: therapeutic diphenylcyclopropenone sensitization with weekly scalp DPC. The data originate from a study of human T cells and chemical hapten exposure. Study overall: Each week of the roughly 25-week study, patients had diphenylcyclopropenone applied to the scalp.

The clonotype comes from a woman between 40 and 50 years old with alopecia areata. Some clones in this sample may be carry-over from other donors' samples. The chain has TRBV6-6 and TRBJ2-2, with TRBD1 identical over 7 bases. The starting material was whole blood, obtained in connection with sensitization to the hapten diphenylcyclopropenone (DPC). The CDR3, as DNA: TGTGCCAGCAACGCCCCTCCGGGACAGAGTACCGGGGAGCTGTTTTTT. Translated: CASNAPPGQSTGELFF.